The 2 T cell receptor beta chains in this list originate from one sample, sequenced in a study of T-cell reconstitution after alpha-beta-depleted transplantation in children. Preparation of the TCRbeta library involved a method that used unique molecular identifiers. TCRdb redid the calling of the PCR reads with MiXCR, one entry per CDR3 protein. The table shows 250,000 to 300,000 distinct CDR3 sequences, with around 10% occurring only once. The sample was PBMCs, taken before TCRalphabeta/CD19-depleted stem cell transplant. The receptors originated from a boy younger than two with acute myeloid leukemia, due to receive a stem cell transplant.

This clonotype was observed many times. The chain uses TRBV5-1 and TRBJ2-7; 9 bases fit TRBD1. The CDR3 has 15 residues. The V gene's germline CDR1 is SGHRS and CDR2 YFSETQ. V lost 4 bases, J lost 2 bases, and 7 bases stayed unmatched. CDR3 protein: CASSPRTGETYEQYF. CDR3 sequence (DNA): TGCGCCAGCAGCCCAAGGACAGGGGAGACCTACGAGCAGTACTTC.

This rearrangement joins TRBV15 to TRBJ2-2, with no clear D. Per the germline V gene, CDR1 is LNHNV and CDR2 is YYDKDF (reference sequence). The CDR3 is 16 amino acids. The V end lost 2 bases, the J end lost 0 bases, and 10 bases lay between the germline ends. CDR3 amino acids: CATSRRPISNTGELFF. The CDR3 coding sequence is TGTGCCACCAGCAGACGGCCTATCTCGAACACCGGGGAGCTGTTTTTT.